This T cell receptor beta chain was captured by sequencing in a study of blood T cells in healthy people across ages. The CDR3 has 12 residues. V was trimmed by 4 bases and J by 11 bases, leaving 17 bases between them. The germline gives CDR1 SQVTM, CDR2 ANQGSEA. For the second PCR, which ran for 7 to 11 cycles, a sample-barcoded 5' primer and a J-beta primer mix were used. In TCRdb, the 5' RACE reads were re-called with MiXCR into one record per CDR3 protein. The sample carries roughly 800,000 distinct CDR3 sequences, roughly 50% recorded once. This chain links TRBV29-1 with TRBJ2-5; the D gene is possibly TRBD2 (5 bases). The receptor comes from a man aged 25 to 40 in good health. Material: blood. In nucleotides, the CDR3 is TGCAGCGTTGCGGGGTTCTACAATGAGCAGTACTTC. It yields the protein CSVAGFYNEQYF.